A single sample gave rise to the 4 T cell receptor beta chains below, sequenced in a study of STAT5B mutations in CD4+ large granular lymphocyte leukemia. Some clones are missing from TCRdb's copy, which holds only in-frame ones; the method was immunoSEQ multiplex PCR. Of 20,000 or so clones listed, 82% are singletons. Sequenced input: CD4+ T cells from blood buffy coats. The receptors were sampled from a human donor in good health.

The chain employs TRBV9 and TRBJ1-1, with 7 bases matching TRBD1. The CDR3 is made up of 12 amino acids. The V gene end was trimmed by 0 bases and the J gene end by 7 bases; junction bases not matched to a gene: 0. Germline-derived CDR1 and CDR2 are SGDLS and YYNGEE. Here the CDR3 reads CASSVGDSEAFF. CDR3 in DNA: TGTGCCAGCAGCGTAGGGGACAGTGAAGCTTTCTTT.

The chain couples TRBV5-1 to TRBJ2-2; TRBD2 might be the D (6 bases). The CDR3 length is 14 residues. Germline loops: CDR1 SGHRS, CDR2 YFSETQ. Trimming removed 8 bases at V and 10 bases at J, with 21 bases between. CDR3 DNA: TGCGCCAGTAGGGGAGATTTGGGACTGCCGGAGCTGTTTTTT. Translating it yields CASRGDLGLPELFF. The full variable domain, completed using reference TRBV5-1 and TRBJ2-2, is KAGVTQTPRYLIKTRGQQVTLSCSPISGHRSVSWYQQTPGQGLQFLFEYFSETQRNKGNFPGRFSGRQFSNSRSEMNVSTLELGDSALYLCASRGDLGLPELFFGEGSRLTVL.

This clone was recorded a few times. The chain couples TRBV30 to TRBJ1-4; D call uncertain. The V end was cut by 1 base, the J end by 7 bases, with 4 bases between. The CDR3 consists of 11 residues. Germline V CDR1 and CDR2: GTSNPN, SVGIG (reference sequence). CDR3 residues: CAWSDSEKLFF. DNA for the CDR3: TGTGCCTGGAGTGACAGTGAAAAACTGTTTTTT. Combining the CDR3 with reference TRBV30 and TRBJ1-4 gives the whole variable domain SQTIHQWPATLVQPVGSPLSLECTVEGTSNPNLYWYRQAAGRGLQLLFYSVGIGQISSEVPQNLSASRPQDRQFILSSKKLLLSDSGFYLCAWSDSEKLFFGSGTQLSVL.

This sequence joins TRBV25-1 and TRBJ1-5, with a weak D call TRBD1 (5 bases). Germline V gene sequence: CDR1 MGHDK, CDR2 SYGVNS. CDR3 size: 14 residues. Trimming took off 3 bases at V and 3 bases at J, with 9 bases between the two ends. The CDR3 region is CASSDTGNNQPQHF. CDR3 nucleotides: TGTGCCAGCAGTGATACAGGAAACAATCAGCCCCAGCATTTT. Full variable domain (outside the CDR3, taken from reference TRBV25-1 and TRBJ1-5): EADIYQTPRYLVIGTGKKITLECSQTMGHDKMYWYQQDPGMELHLIHYSYGVNSTEKGDLSSESTVSRIRTEHFPLTLESARPSHTSQYLCASSDTGNNQPQHFGDGTRLSIL.